Shown below are 16 T cell receptor beta chains from a single sample sequenced in a study of early T cells in non-severe SARS-CoV-2 infection. TCRdb processed the 5' RACE reads anew with MiXCR; each CDR3 protein has one entry. The sample holds about 87,000 distinct CDR3 sequences, less than 15% seen once. Sequenced sample: whole blood. These receptors were collected from an adult who was a healthcare worker with PCR-confirmed SARS-CoV-2 infection or an uninfected control (not recorded which).

The rearrangement uses TRBV25-1 and TRBJ2-7, with D possibly matching TRBD1 (6 bases). V was trimmed by 3 bases and J by 8 bases, leaving 11 bases between them. This CDR3 spans 12 amino acids. Germline V lookup: CDR1 MGHDK, CDR2 SYGVNS. For the CDR3, the DNA is TGTGCCAGCAGTGACCAAACAGGGAAGCAGTACTTC. It encodes CASSDQTGKQYF.

The table lists this clonotype with a few counts. J is TRBJ1-2 and V is TRBV20-1; 9 bases are a match to TRBD1. This CDR3 has 14 amino acids. V trimming: 3 bases; J trimming: 4 bases; junction bases outside the gene matches: 6. CDR1 and CDR2 (germline): DFQATT, SNEGSKA (reference sequence). The CDR3 coding sequence is TGCAGTGCTAGCCCCGGACAGGGGCTCTATGGCTACACCTTC. Its protein is CSASPGQGLYGYTF.

CDR3 DNA sequence: TGCGCCAGCAGCCGCGGACTAGCGGGCCCCTCCACCCTAAATGAGCAGTTCTTC. It codes for CASSRGLAGPSTLNEQFF. The chain has TRBV5-1 and TRBJ2-1; 11 nucleotides align to TRBD2. Germline CDR1 and CDR2: SGHRS and YFSETQ. The V and J ends lost 4 bases and 7 bases, in that order; junction bases with no gene match: 16. CDR3 length equals 18 residues.

This clonotype appeared many times. This chain connects TRBV9 to TRBJ2-7; perhaps TRBD1 as D (6 bases). This CDR3 has 15 amino acids. Germline CDR1 and CDR2: SGDLS and YYNGEE. V shed 4 bases and J shed 6 bases, with 20 bases lying between them. Here the CDR3 reads CASSSKETGLVEQYF. In DNA, the CDR3 is TGTGCCAGCAGCTCAAAGGAGACAGGTTTAGTCGAGCAGTACTTC.

In this sample, this clonotype turned up a few times. J is TRBJ2-1 and V is TRBV6-2 or TRBV6-3; the D gene is possibly TRBD2 (5 bases). CDR1 and CDR2 from the germline V gene are MNHEY and SVGEGT. The CDR3 is made up of 13 amino acids. V gave up 6 bases and J gave up 3 bases, with 9 bases separating them. The CDR3 nucleotides are TGTGCCAGCAGCCAAGCGGTCTACAATGAGCAGTTCTTC. The encoded protein is CASSQAVYNEQFF.

The gene calls are TRBV6-5 and TRBJ2-7; D is perhaps TRBD2 (5 bases). Germline lookup yields CDR1 MNHEY and CDR2 SVGAGI. The CDR3 length is 13 residues. The germline V and J ends were trimmed by 0 bases and 6 bases, with 9 bases remaining between them. Here the CDR3 DNA reads TGTGCCAGCAGTTACTCGAAACGGGGCGAGCAGTACTTC. It is translated as CASSYSKRGEQYF.

The rearrangement joins TRBV18 to TRBJ2-5, with TRBD1 matching over 11 bases. J was trimmed by 3 bases and V by 6 bases; bases with no gene match: 12. This CDR3 has 17 amino acids. CDR1 KGHSH and CDR2 LQKENI come from the germline V gene. CDR3: CASSLVPGQGAEETQYF. CDR3 bases: TGTGCCAGCTCGCTTGTCCCCGGACAGGGGGCTGAAGAGACCCAGTACTTC.

This clonotype has at least ten counts. The genes are TRBV6-4 and TRBJ1-1; TRBD1 might be the D (6 bases). Germline values: CDR1 MRHNA, CDR2 SNTAGT. V was cut by 0 bases and J by 8 bases, with 16 bases left in between. This CDR3 has 15 amino acids. Here the CDR3 reads CASSDSNQGSAEAFF. The DNA for the CDR3 is TGTGCCAGCAGTGACTCTAACCAGGGGAGTGCAGAAGCTTTCTTT.

At least ten counts were recorded for this clonotype. The chain is built from TRBV20-1 and TRBJ1-1; weak D call: TRBD1 (5 bases). There are 14 residues in the CDR3. The germline V and J ends were trimmed by 8 bases and 1 base, with 17 bases remaining between them. Germline V CDR1 and CDR2: DFQATT, SNEGSKA (reference sequence). The CDR3 DNA reads as TGCAGTACCCGGACAAGGCACACGAACACTGAAGCTTTCTTT. The encoded protein is CSTRTRHTNTEAFF.

This clonotype has a count of ten or more. V gene TRBV6-4 combines with J gene TRBJ2-2; 9 nucleotides match TRBD1. The trim removed 8 bases at V and 3 bases at J, leaving 1 base unmatched. The V gene's germline CDR1 is MRHNA and CDR2 SNTAGT. The CDR3 is made up of 13 amino acids. The CDR3 nucleotides read TGTGCCAGCGGGACAGGGTACACCGGGGAGCTGTTTTTT. Translating it yields CASGTGYTGELFF.

This clonotype was seen only a few times. The CDR3 sequence: CASSFRVWEQYF. Here the CDR3 DNA reads TGTGCCAGCAGCTTCAGGGTCTGGGAGCAGTACTTC. The V call is TRBV7-2, the J call TRBJ2-7, with a tentative D call TRBD1 (5 bases). The V end lost 3 bases, the J end lost 7 bases, and 10 bases lay between the germline ends. CDR1 and CDR2 (germline): SGHTA, FQGNSA. The CDR3 is 12 amino acids.

CDR3 amino acids: CASSVVGGGGTDTQYF. CDR3 nucleotides: TGTGCCAGCAGCGTAGTTGGCGGGGGCGGCACAGATACGCAGTATTTT. This chain links TRBV9 with TRBJ2-3, with D maybe TRBD2 (7 bases). The CDR3 spans 16 residues. V lost 0 bases and J 1 base, leaving 12 bases between the germline ends. Germline V gene data show CDR1 as SGDLS and CDR2 as YYNGEE.

This clonotype turned up a few times. The chain joins TRBV11-2 to TRBJ2-1; 16 bases fit TRBD2. The germline gives CDR1 SGHAT, CDR2 FQNNGV. Trimming removed 3 bases from V and 6 bases from J; junction bases left unmatched: 14. This CDR3 comprises 20 residues. CDR3 DNA sequence: TGTGCCAGCAGCTTCTATTACCCGGGACTAGCGGGGGGGCAGAGCAATGAGCAGTTCTTC. It encodes CASSFYYPGLAGGQSNEQFF. Drawing the rest from reference TRBV11-2 and TRBJ2-1, the complete variable domain is EAGVAQSPRYKIIEKRQSVAFWCNPISGHATLYWYQQILGQGPKLLIQFQNNGVVDDSQLPKDRFSAERLKGVDSTLKIQPAKLEDSAVYLCASSFYYPGLAGGQSNEQFFGPGTRLTVL.

This clonotype was recorded a few times. The chain employs TRBV7-2 and TRBJ1-1, with a possible D match to TRBD1 (5 bases). V lost 4 bases to trimming and J lost 4 bases, with 13 bases between them. CDR3 size: 14 residues. Per the germline V gene, CDR1 is SGHTA and CDR2 is FQGNSA. DNA for the CDR3: TGTGCCAGCAGCTCCGGGAGGGGAGGCACTGAAGCTTTCTTT. Translated, it gives CASSSGRGGTEAFF.

This clonotype has just a few counts. This chain uses TRBV11-2 with TRBJ2-2; no definite D call. Germline assignment: CDR1 SGHAT and CDR2 FQNNGV. The CDR3 runs 15 residues. V lost 2 bases and J 6 bases, leaving 13 bases between the germline ends. The CDR3 region has the DNA TGTGCCAGCAGCTTAAGAACACATGGGGCCGGGGAGCTGTTTTTT. Translation: CASSLRTHGAGELFF.

In this sample, this clonotype turned up many times. CDR3 in amino acids: CASRSVNPYGYTF. The CDR3, as DNA: TGCGCCAGCAGGTCCGTAAACCCCTATGGCTACACCTTC. V is TRBV5-1 and J is TRBJ1-2; D is unclear. This CDR3 region has 13 residues. Germline CDR1 reads SGHRS; CDR2 reads YFSETQ. V was clipped by 5 bases and J by 4 bases, with 12 bases between them.